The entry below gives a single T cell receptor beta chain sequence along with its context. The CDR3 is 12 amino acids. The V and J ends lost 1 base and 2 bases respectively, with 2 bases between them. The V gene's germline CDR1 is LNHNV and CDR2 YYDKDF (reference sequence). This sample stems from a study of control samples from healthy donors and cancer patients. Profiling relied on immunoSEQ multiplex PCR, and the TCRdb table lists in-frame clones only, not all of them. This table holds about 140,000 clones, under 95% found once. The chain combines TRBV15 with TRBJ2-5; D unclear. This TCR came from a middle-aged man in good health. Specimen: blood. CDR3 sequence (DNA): TGTGCCACCAGCAGAGTTCAAGAGACCCAGTACTTC. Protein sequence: CATSRVQETQYF. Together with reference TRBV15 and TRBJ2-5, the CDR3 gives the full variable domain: DAMVIQNPRYQVTQFGKPVTLSCSQTLNHNVMYWYQQKSSQAPKLLFHYYDKDFNNEADTPDNFQSRRPNTSFCFLDIRSPGLGDTAMYLCATSRVQETQYFGPGTRLLVL.